This T cell receptor beta chain is drawn from a study of beta chain features in type 1 diabetes. Germline-derived CDR1 and CDR2 are SGHRS and YFSETQ. V was pared by 6 bases and J by 1 base, with 19 bases between. This CDR3 spans 16 amino acids. Reverse transcribing all isolated RNA meant expressed TCRB transcripts were sequenced. Profiling relied on immunoSEQ multiplex PCR, and the TCRdb table lists in-frame clones only, not all of them. This table has roughly 14,000 clones, almost 70% appearing once. Note on this clone: Its cognate antigen is unknown.

Regarding the study as a whole: There was a moderate but significant shortening of TCRB CDR3s in all four CD4+ subsets of Type 1 diabetes patients.

The V call is TRBV5-1, the J call TRBJ1-2, with D tentatively TRBD1 (6 bases). Material: Tregs from blood. The sequence was collected from a man aged 25-45 years with type 1 diabetes. CDR3 sequence reads: CASNSGAGGRNYGYTF. The DNA of the CDR3 is TGCGCCAGCAACTCCGGAGCGGGGGGGCGTAACTATGGCTACACCTTC. Drawing the rest from reference TRBV5-1 and TRBJ1-2, the complete variable domain is KAGVTQTPRYLIKTRGQQVTLSCSPISGHRSVSWYQQTPGQGLQFLFEYFSETQRNKGNFPGRFSGRQFSNSRSEMNVSTLELGDSALYLCASNSGAGGRNYGYTFGSGTRLTVV.